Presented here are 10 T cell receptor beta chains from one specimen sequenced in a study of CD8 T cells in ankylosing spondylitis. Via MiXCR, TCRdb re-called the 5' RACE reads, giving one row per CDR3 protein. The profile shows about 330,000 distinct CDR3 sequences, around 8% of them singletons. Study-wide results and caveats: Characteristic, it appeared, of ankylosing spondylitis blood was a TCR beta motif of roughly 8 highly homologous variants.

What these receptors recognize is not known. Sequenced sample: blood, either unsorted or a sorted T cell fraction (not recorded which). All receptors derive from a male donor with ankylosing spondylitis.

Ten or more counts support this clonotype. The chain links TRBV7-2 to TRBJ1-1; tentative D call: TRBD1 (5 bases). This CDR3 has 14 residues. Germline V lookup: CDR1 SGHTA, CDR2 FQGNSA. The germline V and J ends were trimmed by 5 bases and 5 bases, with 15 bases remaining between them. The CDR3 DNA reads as TGTGCCAGCAGCCCACAGGTGATGGGGACTGAAGCTTTCTTT. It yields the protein CASSPQVMGTEAFF.

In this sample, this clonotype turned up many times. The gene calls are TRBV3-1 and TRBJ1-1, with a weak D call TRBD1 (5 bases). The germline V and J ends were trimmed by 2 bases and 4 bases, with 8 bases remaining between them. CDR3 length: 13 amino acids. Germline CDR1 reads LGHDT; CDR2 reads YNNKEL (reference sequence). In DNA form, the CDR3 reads TGTGCCAGCAGCCAAATGAGGGGCACTGAAGCTTTCTTT. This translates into CASSQMRGTEAFF.

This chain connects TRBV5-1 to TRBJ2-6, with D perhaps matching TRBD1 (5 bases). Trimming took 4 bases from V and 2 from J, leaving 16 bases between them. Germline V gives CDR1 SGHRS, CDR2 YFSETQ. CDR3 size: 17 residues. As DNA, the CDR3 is TGCGCCAGCAGCCCCGAAACAGGCCCTCCTGGGGCCAACGTCCTGACTTTC. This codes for CASSPETGPPGANVLTF.

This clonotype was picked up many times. For the CDR3, the DNA is TGTGCCAGCAGTTACCGCGGACACACACCCCTCCACTTT. Protein sequence: CASSYRGHTPLHF. The chain recombines TRBV6-5 with TRBJ1-6, with D tentatively TRBD1 (5 bases). V was clipped by 2 bases and J by 11 bases, with 10 bases between them. This CDR3 is built from 13 residues. CDR1 and CDR2 from the germline V gene are MNHEY and SVGAGI.

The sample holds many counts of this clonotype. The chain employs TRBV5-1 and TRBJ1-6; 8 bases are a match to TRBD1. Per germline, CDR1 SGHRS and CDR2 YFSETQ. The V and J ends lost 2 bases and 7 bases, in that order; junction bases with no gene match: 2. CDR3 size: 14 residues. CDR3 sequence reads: CASSFRQGNSPLHF. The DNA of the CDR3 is TGCGCCAGCAGCTTTAGACAGGGGAATTCACCCCTCCACTTT.

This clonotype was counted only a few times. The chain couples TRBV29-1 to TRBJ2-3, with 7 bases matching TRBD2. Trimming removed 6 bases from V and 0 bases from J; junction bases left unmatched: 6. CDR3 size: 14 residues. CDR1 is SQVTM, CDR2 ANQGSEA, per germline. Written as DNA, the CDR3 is TGCAGCGTGGGAGCGGGATCTAGCACAGATACGCAGTATTTT. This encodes CSVGAGSSTDTQYF.

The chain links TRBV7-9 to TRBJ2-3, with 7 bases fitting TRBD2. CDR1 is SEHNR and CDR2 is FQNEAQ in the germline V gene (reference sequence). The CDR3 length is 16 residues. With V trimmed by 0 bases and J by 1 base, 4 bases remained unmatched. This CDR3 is CASSLAAGVRTDTQYF. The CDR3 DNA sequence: TGTGCCAGCAGCTTAGCTGCGGGGGTCCGCACAGATACGCAGTATTTT.

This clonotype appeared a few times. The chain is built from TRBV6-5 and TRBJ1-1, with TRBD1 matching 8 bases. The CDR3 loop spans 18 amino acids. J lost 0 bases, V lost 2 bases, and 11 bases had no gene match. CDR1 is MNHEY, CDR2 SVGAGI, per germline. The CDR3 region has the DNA TGTGCCAGCAGTTACGATCTGGGACAGGTGAGCATGAACACTGAAGCTTTCTTT. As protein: CASSYDLGQVSMNTEAFF.

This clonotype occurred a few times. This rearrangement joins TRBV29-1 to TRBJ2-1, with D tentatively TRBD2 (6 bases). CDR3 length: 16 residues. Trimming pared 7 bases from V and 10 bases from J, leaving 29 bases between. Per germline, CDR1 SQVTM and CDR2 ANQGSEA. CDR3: CSARPGPGRGTDEQFF. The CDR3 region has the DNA TGCAGCGCCAGACCTGGGCCGGGACGCGGGACCGACGAGCAGTTCTTC.

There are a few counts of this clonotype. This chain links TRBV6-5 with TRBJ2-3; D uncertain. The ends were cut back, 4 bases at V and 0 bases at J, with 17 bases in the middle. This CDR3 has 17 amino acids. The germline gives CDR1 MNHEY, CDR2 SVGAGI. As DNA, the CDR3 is TGTGCCAGCAGTTCCCCTCGGGTTGGTACTAGCACAGATACGCAGTATTTT. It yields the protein CASSSPRVGTSTDTQYF.